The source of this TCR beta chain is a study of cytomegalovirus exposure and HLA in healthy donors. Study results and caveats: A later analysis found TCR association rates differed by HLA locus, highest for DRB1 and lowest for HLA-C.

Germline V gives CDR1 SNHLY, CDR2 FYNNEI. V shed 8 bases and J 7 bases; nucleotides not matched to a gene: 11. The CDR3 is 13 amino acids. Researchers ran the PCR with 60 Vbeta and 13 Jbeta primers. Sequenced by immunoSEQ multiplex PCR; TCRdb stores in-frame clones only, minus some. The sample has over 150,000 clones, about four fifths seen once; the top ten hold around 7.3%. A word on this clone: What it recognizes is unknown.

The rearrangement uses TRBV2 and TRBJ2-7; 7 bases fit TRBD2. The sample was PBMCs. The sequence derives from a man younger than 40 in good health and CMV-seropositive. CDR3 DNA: TGTGCCAGCCGTATACGAGTGGGGGGGGAGCAGTACTTC. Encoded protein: CASRIRVGGEQYF.